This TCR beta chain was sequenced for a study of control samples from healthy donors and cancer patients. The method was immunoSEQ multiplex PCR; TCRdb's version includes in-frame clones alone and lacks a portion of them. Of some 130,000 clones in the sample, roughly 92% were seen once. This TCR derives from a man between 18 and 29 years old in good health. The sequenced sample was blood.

CDR3 nucleotides: TGTGCCAGTAGTGCCCGGGACAGGGTCTACTCTGGCTACACCTTC. Protein product: CASSARDRVYSGYTF. The rearrangement joins TRBV19 to TRBJ1-2; 9 bases are a match to TRBD1. Germline CDR1 reads LNHDA; CDR2 reads SQIVND (reference sequence). Trimming removed 5 bases from V and 7 bases from J; junction bases left unmatched: 11. The CDR3 covers 15 residues.